This is a list of T cell receptor beta chains from one sample in a study of blood T cells in healthy people across ages. TCRdb re-called the 5' RACE reads with MiXCR, one entry per CDR3 protein. There are approximately 1,000,000 distinct CDR3 sequences in the sample; 35% to 45% occur only once, and around 14% lies in the top ten. Material: blood. The source is a man younger than 35 in good health. The CDR3 runs from the conserved cysteine through the conserved F or W. The order of the fields is CDR3 length, clone size, V gene, D gene, J gene, CDR3 protein, CDR3 DNA. The D gene is left open where the match is weak. The size entry is marked missing in some rows and otherwise reads once, few, many or a size class.

>15|-|TRBV12-3/TRBV12-4|-|TRBJ1-1
CASTKQIQENTEAFF
TGTGCCAGCACCAAACAAATACAGGAAAACACTGAAGCTTTCTTT
>12|-|TRBV20-1|-|TRBJ1-2
CSGGIGGYGYTF
TGCAGTGGTGGGATAGGGGGATATGGCTACACCTTC
>17|-|TRBV3-1|TRBD2|TRBJ2-5
CASSLEVISGGIETQYF
TGTGCCAGCAGCCTAGAGGTTATTAGCGGGGGGATCGAGACCCAGTACTTC
>12|few|TRBV12-5|-|TRBJ2-1
CASGSPVNEQFF
TGTGCTAGTGGTTCCCCGGTGAATGAGCAGTTCTTC
>14|few|TRBV5-5|-|TRBJ1-5
CASSGFTGNQPQHF
TGTGCCAGCAGCGGATTTACAGGGAATCAGCCCCAGCATTTT
>16|-|TRBV4-1|-|TRBJ2-1
CASSQVDPARGDEQFF
TGCGCCAGCAGCCAAGTAGACCCCGCACGAGGGGATGAGCAGTTCTTC
>15|-|TRBV27|TRBD1|TRBJ2-5
CASSSGQGALETQYF
TGTGCCAGCAGTTCGGGACAGGGGGCGCTTGAGACCCAGTACTTC
>13|-|TRBV18|-|TRBJ2-1
CAGSPYTGNEQFF
TGTGCCGGCTCACCATACACAGGCAATGAGCAGTTCTTC
>13|many|TRBV7-2|-|TRBJ1-4
CASSLAKSEKLFF
TGTGCCAGCAGCTTAGCAAAGAGTGAAAAACTGTTTTTT
>16|few|TRBV6-5|-|TRBJ2-6
CASSYSGGSGANVLTF
TGTGCCAGCAGTTACTCGGGGGGATCTGGGGCCAACGTCCTGACTTTC
>14|-|TRBV7-2|-|TRBJ2-5
CASKLTAFQETQYF
TGTGCCAGCAAACTCACAGCTTTCCAAGAGACCCAGTACTTC
>16|few|TRBV6-6|-|TRBJ2-3
CASSSLGTRMTDTQYF
TGTGCCAGCAGTTCGCTTGGGACGAGAATGACAGATACGCAGTATTTT
>14|-|TRBV5-4|TRBD1|TRBJ1-2
CASSLGRQGDGYTF
TGTGCCAGCAGCTTGGGAAGACAGGGAGATGGCTACACCTTC
>14|once|TRBV27|-|TRBJ1-1
CASRSQGWNTEAFF
TGTGCCAGTCGATCACAGGGATGGAACACTGAAGCTTTCTTT
>11|many|TRBV12-3/TRBV12-4|TRBD2|TRBJ2-5
CASSLSGVQYF
TGTGCCAGCAGTTTAAGCGGGGTCCAGTACTTC
>19|-|TRBV6-1|TRBD1|TRBJ1-5
CASSPRGQLLTLSNQPQHF
TGTGCCAGCAGTCCTCGGGGACAGCTATTAACCCTTAGCAATCAGCCCCAGCATTTT
>14|few|TRBV20-1|-|TRBJ2-7
CSASRGTVPYEQYF
TGCAGTGCTAGTAGGGGGACGGTACCCTACGAGCAGTACTTC
>12|-|TRBV27|-|TRBJ2-5
CASGTGVETQYF
TGTGCCAGCGGGACCGGGGTAGAGACCCAGTACTTC
>14|-|TRBV6-1|-|TRBJ1-1
CASSEGELNTEAFF
TGTGCCAGCAGTGAAGGGGAACTGAACACTGAAGCTTTCTTT
>16|few|TRBV27|-|TRBJ1-2
CASSPTTELTNYGYTF
TGTGCCAGCAGTCCGACGACAGAGCTCACTAACTATGGCTACACCTTC
>13|few|TRBV18|-|TRBJ2-7
CASSPPVVLEQYF
TGTGCCAGCTCACCACCGGTTGTCCTCGAGCAGTACTTC
>14|-|TRBV29-1|-|TRBJ2-5
CSVLPAGYQETQYF
TGCAGCGTCCTACCTGCGGGTTACCAAGAGACCCAGTACTTC
>15|-|TRBV6-2/TRBV6-3|-|TRBJ2-1
CASSYSWVAYNEQFF
TGTGCCAGCAGTTACTCCTGGGTGGCCTACAATGAGCAGTTCTTC
>18|-|TRBV7-9|-|TRBJ2-1
CAIPLETENVVIYNEQFF
TGTGCCATACCCCTAGAGACAGAGAACGTCGTGATCTACAATGAGCAGTTCTTC
>15|-|TRBV6-5|TRBD1|TRBJ2-5
CATRRFGTVKETQYF
TGTGCCACTCGAAGATTTGGGACAGTAAAAGAGACCCAGTACTTC
>15|-|TRBV20-1|TRBD1|TRBJ2-7
CSARGTGGSPYEQYF
TGCAGTGCTAGAGGGACAGGGGGCTCCCCCTACGAGCAGTACTTC
>16|-|TRBV28|-|TRBJ2-2
CASSLTGGENTGELFF
TGTGCCAGCAGTTTAACCGGGGGTGAGAACACCGGGGAGCTGTTTTTT
>13|few|TRBV29-1|-|TRBJ2-4
CSVTEPAKNIQYF
TGCAGCGTGACGGAGCCGGCCAAAAACATTCAGTACTTC
>11|many|TRBV10-3|-|TRBJ1-2
CAIGFSRGYTF
TGTGCCATCGGTTTTAGTAGGGGCTACACCTTC
>14|few|TRBV9|-|TRBJ1-1
CASSPTYPNTEAFF
TGTGCCAGCAGTCCGACTTACCCTAACACTGAAGCTTTCTTT
>15|-|TRBV5-1|TRBD1|TRBJ2-7
CASSSDRGPYNEQYF
TGCGCCAGCAGCAGTGACAGGGGACCCTACAATGAGCAGTACTTC
>17|few|TRBV12-5|TRBD2|TRBJ2-7
CASGLVLGLAGHYEQYF
TGTGCTAGTGGTTTGGTACTTGGGCTAGCGGGGCACTACGAGCAGTACTTC
>16|-|TRBV6-2/TRBV6-3|-|TRBJ1-1
CASSTGFRDDDTEAFF
TGTGCCAGCAGTACGGGATTCAGGGATGATGACACTGAAGCTTTCTTT
>15|-|TRBV9|-|TRBJ2-4
CASSAGARGKNIQYF
TGTGCCAGCAGCGCCGGGGCCCGTGGCAAAAACATTCAGTACTTC
>14|-|TRBV12-3/TRBV12-4|-|TRBJ1-2
CASSYGVPSYGYTF
TGTGCCAGCAGTTACGGTGTTCCCTCCTATGGCTACACCTTC
>13|-|TRBV20-1|-|TRBJ2-4
CSARDSYDVELYF
TGCAGTGCTAGAGATTCATACGACGTTGAGCTGTACTTC
>15|few|TRBV4-2|-|TRBJ1-5
CASSQEGARYQPQHF
TGTGCCAGCAGCCAAGAAGGTGCCAGATATCAGCCCCAGCATTTT
>17|-|TRBV4-3|-|TRBJ1-1
CASSQMDKGFRHTEAFF
TGCGCCAGCAGCCAGATGGACAAGGGTTTCAGGCACACTGAAGCTTTCTTT
>16|once|TRBV5-1|TRBD2|TRBJ2-2
CASSLEAGANTRELFF
TGCGCCAGCAGCTTGGAAGCGGGGGCGAACACCAGGGAGCTGTTTTTT
>14|few|TRBV6-5|TRBD1|TRBJ1-5
CASTITGAYQPQHF
TGTGCCAGCACAATAACAGGGGCGTATCAGCCCCAGCATTTT
>13|-|TRBV9|TRBD2|TRBJ2-1
CASSVGGRDEQFF
TGTGCCAGCAGCGTAGGGGGGAGGGATGAGCAGTTCTTC
>16|-|TRBV7-2|TRBD1|TRBJ1-5
CASSLRHTGGNQPQHF
TGTGCCAGCAGCTTACGCCATACAGGGGGAAATCAGCCCCAGCATTTT
>19|-|TRBV12-3/TRBV12-4|-|TRBJ2-2
CASSPAGRPGRLRTGELFF
TGTGCCAGCAGTCCCGCCGGCAGGCCCGGCAGGTTGAGGACCGGGGAGCTGTTTTTT
>13|-|TRBV5-6|-|TRBJ1-1
CASRGGVRTEAFF
TGTGCCAGCAGAGGGGGGGTACGCACTGAAGCTTTCTTT
>15|-|TRBV25-1|-|TRBJ2-2
CASSELGSYTGELFF
TGTGCCAGCAGTGAATTAGGCAGCTACACCGGGGAGCTGTTTTTT
>16|-|TRBV5-1|TRBD2|TRBJ2-5
CASSFFLAGGDETQYF
TGCGCCAGCAGCTTTTTCCTAGCGGGGGGTGATGAGACCCAGTACTTC
>14|many|TRBV7-2|-|TRBJ2-3
CASSLGSYADTQYF
TGTGCCAGCAGCTTAGGGTCATACGCAGATACGCAGTATTTT
>13|many|TRBV7-9|-|TRBJ1-5
CASSYRGDQPQHF
TGTGCCAGCAGTTACCGGGGGGATCAGCCCCAGCATTTT
>15|-|TRBV5-6|-|TRBJ2-1
CASSSVPQGPQEQFF
TGTGCCAGCAGCTCCGTACCTCAGGGACCCCAGGAGCAGTTCTTC
>14|few|TRBV20-1|TRBD1|TRBJ1-2
CSARDRDPNYGYTF
TGCAGTGCTAGGGACAGGGACCCTAACTATGGCTACACCTTC
>12|-|TRBV6-2/TRBV6-3|TRBD1|TRBJ1-2
CASNGQAYGYTF
TGTGCCAGCAACGGACAGGCCTATGGCTACACCTTC
>15|-|TRBV29-1|-|TRBJ1-1
CSVEDAREMNTEAFF
TGCAGCGTTGAAGACGCGAGGGAGATGAACACTGAAGCTTTCTTT